Each of the 14 T cell receptor beta chains below was sequenced from the same sample in a study of naive and memory T cell subsets. Two oligonucleotides, mixed equimolar, formed the beta constant-region primer covering TRBC1 and TRBC2. TCRdb independently ran MiXCR on the UMI-ligation and nested PCR reads; one entry per CDR3 protein. The sample holds 150,000 or so distinct CDR3 sequences, more than 15% seen once. The sequenced material came from naive CD4+ T cells from blood. These receptors originate from a human donor in good health.

The chain carries TRBV6-6 and TRBJ2-5; D is undetermined. Trimming pared 3 bases from V and 4 bases from J, leaving 12 bases between. Germline V lookup: CDR1 MNHNY, CDR2 SVGAGI (reference sequence). The CDR3 is 14 residues long. The CDR3 nucleotides read TGTGCCAGCAGTTATATCCAGGACGCAGAGACCCAGTACTTC. Its protein is CASSYIQDAETQYF.

This chain uses TRBV10-3 with TRBJ1-6; TRBD1 is a possible D gene (6 bases). CDR3 length: 18 residues. Trimming shortened V by 10 bases and J by 0 bases, and 22 bases separated the two germline ends. Germline V gives CDR1 ENHRY, CDR2 SYGVKD. Written as DNA, the CDR3 is TGTGCCACCAGCGCGGGACACACGTTAAGCTCCTATAATTCACCCCTCCACTTT. The encoded protein is CATSAGHTLSSYNSPLHF.

This chain joins TRBV5-1 and TRBJ2-1, with TRBD2 matching over 11 bases. The length of the CDR3 is 16 residues. V lost 5 bases and J lost 5; bases outside the gene matches: 9. Germline values: CDR1 SGHRS, CDR2 YFSETQ. The CDR3 sequence: CASREPGTSGNNEQFF. CDR3 bases: TGCGCCAGCAGGGAGCCCGGGACTAGCGGAAACAATGAGCAGTTCTTC.

In its sample, this clonotype was seen a few times. The chain links TRBV20-1 to TRBJ1-4, with D possibly being TRBD1 (5 bases). V lost 6 bases, J lost 0 bases, and 14 bases lay in between. The CDR3 contains 15 residues. Germline values: CDR1 DFQATT, CDR2 SNEGSKA (reference sequence). The CDR3 spells CSAGTGPATNEKLFF. For the CDR3, the DNA is TGCAGTGCCGGTACAGGACCTGCAACTAATGAAAAACTGTTTTTT.

This clonotype was counted once. The chain employs TRBV30 and TRBJ2-3, with 10 positions matching TRBD2. The CDR3 covers 13 residues. CDR1 is GTSNPN, CDR2 SVGIG, per germline (reference sequence). Unmatched junction bases numbered 2, after V lost 4 bases and J lost 4 bases. The CDR3 region has the DNA TGTGCCTGGACTAGCGGGAGCGCAGATACGCAGTATTTT. Protein: CAWTSGSADTQYF.

The chain carries TRBV7-2 and TRBJ2-5, with 9 bases fitting TRBD2. Trimming at V came to 5 bases and at J to 5 bases, leaving 12 bases not matched to a gene. The CDR3 extends over 16 amino acids. The germline V gene encodes CDR1 SGHTA and CDR2 FQGNSA. CDR3 protein: CASSVSGRESPETQYF. The CDR3 bases are TGTGCCAGCAGCGTTAGCGGGAGAGAGTCTCCGGAGACCCAGTACTTC.

The V and J genes are TRBV6-1 and TRBJ2-1; TRBD1 aligns across 7 bases. Losses at the gene ends were 6 bases for V and 4 bases for J; bases not matched to a gene: 6. The CDR3 totals 14 residues. CDR1 MNHNS and CDR2 SASEGT come from the germline V gene. CDR3 residues: CASRTGTAYNEQFF. In DNA, the CDR3 is TGTGCCAGCAGAACCGGGACAGCATACAATGAGCAGTTCTTC.

The sample holds many counts of this clonotype. This sequence joins TRBV20-1 and TRBJ2-3; no clear D gene. Trimming took off 7 bases at V and 0 bases at J, with 11 bases between the two ends. Per the germline V gene, CDR1 is DFQATT and CDR2 is SNEGSKA (reference sequence). The CDR3 sequence is 13 residues long. In nucleotides, the CDR3 is TGCAGTGTTTTTGTTGGTAGCACAGATACGCAGTATTTT. Encoded protein: CSVFVGSTDTQYF.

This clonotype has ten or more counts. J is TRBJ2-3 and V is TRBV4-3; perhaps TRBD1 as D (6 bases). Trimming pared 2 bases from V and 2 bases from J, leaving 8 bases between. There are 14 residues in the CDR3. In germline, CDR1 is LGHNA, CDR2 YSLEER. CDR3 sequence reads: CASSQHRATDTQYF. For the CDR3, the DNA is TGCGCCAGCAGCCAACACAGGGCCACAGATACGCAGTATTTT.

This clonotype has only a few counts. The rearrangement joins TRBV27 to TRBJ2-5; unclear D gene. Germline CDR1 reads MNHEY; CDR2 reads SMNVEV (reference sequence). The CDR3 contains 14 residues. The V and J ends lost 2 bases and 4 bases respectively, with 11 bases between them. The CDR3 DNA reads TGTGCCAGCAGTTTAAGGAGCACTGGAGAGACCCAGTACTTC. Translating gives CASSLRSTGETQYF.

J is TRBJ2-5 and V is TRBV15; maybe TRBD2 (6 bases). This CDR3 has 15 amino acids. Trimming shortened V by 4 bases and J by 1 base, and 13 bases separated the two germline ends. Germline-derived CDR1 and CDR2 are LNHNV and YYDKDF (reference sequence). This CDR3 is CATSISRELQETQYF. The CDR3 nucleotides read TGTGCCACCAGCATAAGCCGGGAGCTCCAAGAGACCCAGTACTTC.

The V gene is TRBV6-6, the J gene TRBJ2-5; the match to TRBD1 covers 9 bases. Germline loops: CDR1 MNHNY, CDR2 SVGAGI (reference sequence). V shed 6 bases and J 4 bases; nucleotides not matched to a gene: 6. This CDR3 has 14 amino acids. The CDR3 sequence is CASSQGQGGETQYF. CDR3 coding DNA: TGTGCCAGCAGCCAGGGACAGGGCGGAGAGACCCAGTACTTC.

The genes are TRBV10-3 and TRBJ1-1; D ambiguous. The V gene lost 10 bases and the J gene lost 0 bases, with 12 bases spanning the gap. This CDR3 comprises 13 residues. Looked up from germline, CDR1 is ENHRY and CDR2 is SYGVKD. The CDR3 region is CANGRELNTEAFF. CDR3 sequence (DNA): TGTGCCAACGGGAGGGAATTGAACACTGAAGCTTTCTTT.

The chain carries TRBV7-9 and TRBJ2-7; 12 bases are a match to TRBD2. V was pared by 5 bases and J by 0 bases, with 5 bases of the junction left unmatched. CDR3 length: 16 amino acids. The germline gives CDR1 SEHNR, CDR2 FQNEAQ (reference sequence). CDR3 residues: CASSPRTSGDSYEQYF. In nucleotides, the CDR3 is TGTGCCAGCAGCCCCAGGACTAGCGGGGACTCCTACGAGCAGTACTTC.